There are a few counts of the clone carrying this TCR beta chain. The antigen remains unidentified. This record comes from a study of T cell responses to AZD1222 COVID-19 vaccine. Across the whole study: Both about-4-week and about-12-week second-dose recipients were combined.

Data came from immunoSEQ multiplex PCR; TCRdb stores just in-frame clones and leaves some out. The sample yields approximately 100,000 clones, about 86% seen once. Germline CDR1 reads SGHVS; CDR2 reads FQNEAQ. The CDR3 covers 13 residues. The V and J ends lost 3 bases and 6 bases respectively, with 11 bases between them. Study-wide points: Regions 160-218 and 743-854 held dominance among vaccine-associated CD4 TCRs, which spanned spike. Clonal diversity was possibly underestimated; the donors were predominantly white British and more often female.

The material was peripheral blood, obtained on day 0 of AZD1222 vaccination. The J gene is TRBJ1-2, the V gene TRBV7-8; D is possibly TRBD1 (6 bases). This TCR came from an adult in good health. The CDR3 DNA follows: TGTGCCAGCAGCTTGGGGGCGGTTGATGGCTACACCTTC. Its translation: CASSLGAVDGYTF.